This T cell receptor (beta chain) was recorded in a study of Ad26.COV2.S vaccination and SARS-CoV-2 variants. This table comes from immunoSEQ multiplex PCR, and its TCRdb copy is limited to in-frame clones, with some not included. Counted here are around 320,000 clones, around 83% occurring once; the ten biggest clones make up around 2%. Treatment here: some 20 received Ad26.COV2.S at low or high dose, single or two shots; roughly 5 received placebo; per-sample allocation not given. Sampling happened 63 days after the first vaccine or placebo injection. The specimen comprised peripheral blood, sampled in a trial of Ad26.COV2.S vaccine versus placebo. The receptor was isolated from a person between 18 and 65 years old who received the Ad26.COV2.S COVID-19 vaccine or a placebo.

The CDR3 loop is CASSQNGGRSNQPQHF. In nucleotides, the CDR3 is TGTGCCAGCTCGCAAAATGGGGGCCGTAGCAATCAGCCCCAGCATTTT. The chain joins TRBV18 to TRBJ1-5; D is possibly TRBD1 (6 bases). V dropped 6 bases and J dropped 0 bases, with 15 bases sitting between them. Germline-derived CDR1 and CDR2 are KGHSH and LQKENI. The CDR3 contains 16 residues.